The source of this T cell receptor (beta chain) is a study of T cells in Graves' hyperthyroidism and ophthalmopathy. Findings and caveats of the study: Also found in blood were most expanded thyroid clonotypes above 0.001.

On the basis of clinical symptoms, serum thyroxine and TRAb, thyroid ultrasound and orbital computed tomography, diagnoses were made. PBMCs came from around 10 ml fresh peripheral blood. As to this clonotype: What it binds is not known.

The CDR3 is made up of 16 amino acids. Per germline, CDR1 SGHVS and CDR2 FQNEAQ. Trimming stripped 5 bases from V and 3 bases from J, with 20 bases between. Template material for amplifying TCR beta CDR3 regions consisted of RNA transcripts. The primer set for the first-round RT-PCR of the TCR CDR3 was HTBI. Using its own MiXCR run on the multiplex PCR reads, TCRdb lists one record per CDR3 protein. This table holds 800,000 or so distinct CDR3 sequences, 35% to 40% found once. V usage is TRBV7-8 and J usage is TRBJ2-7; TRBD1 or TRBD2 may be the D gene (6 bases each). The TCR originated in a young man with Graves' hyperthyroidism. Sequencing was done on a sample of blood. The CDR3 is CASSQVPGAAGYEQYF. The CDR3 DNA sequence: TGTGCCAGCAGCCAAGTTCCGGGGGCTGCGGGCTACGAGCAGTACTTC.